The 26 T cell receptor beta chains below were found in one sample sequenced in a study of blood T cell repertoires in COVID-19 (dated by TCRdb to about 2020). The library was produced with the immunoSEQ multiplex PCR assay. TCRdb holds this immuneACCESS table with in-frame rearrangements only. Some clones are missing; in checked studies, unresolved V genes explain under half, and the rest has no known cause. This sample has under 170,000 clones in its table, and approximately 86% of those were observed once. The leading ten clones occupy roughly 4.5% of the sample. Sequencing input: peripheral blood. Every receptor here comes from a woman between 55 and 75 years old with active or convalescent COVID-19.

This clone was detected once. V gene TRBV6-6 combines with J gene TRBJ2-7; 9 bases align to TRBD2. The CDR3 runs 15 residues. J gave up 2 bases and V 4 bases, and 6 bases lay outside the gene matches. CDR1 is MNHNY and CDR2 is SVGAGI in the germline V gene (reference sequence). This CDR3 is CASSSGLAFTYEQYF. The DNA of the CDR3 is TGTGCCAGCAGTTCCGGACTAGCGTTCACCTACGAGCAGTACTTC.

This clone was seen a single time. The chain carries TRBV19 and TRBJ1-1; TRBD1 agrees at 7 bases. CDR3 length: 14 amino acids. The germline V gene has CDR1 LNHDA and CDR2 SQIVND (reference sequence). The V gene end was trimmed by 8 bases and the J gene end by 5 bases; junction bases not matched to a gene: 11. This CDR3 reads CASGATGLGTEAFF. DNA for the CDR3: TGTGCCAGTGGGGCGACAGGGCTCGGTACTGAAGCTTTCTTT.

The rearrangement uses TRBV5-1 and TRBJ1-4; 9 nucleotides align to TRBD1. The germline V gene has CDR1 SGHRS and CDR2 YFSETQ. Losses at the gene ends were 4 bases for V and 8 bases for J; bases not matched to a gene: 6. CDR3 length equals 14 residues. CDR3 residues: CASSLGTGKEKLFF. In DNA form, the CDR3 reads TGCGCCAGCAGCCTTGGGACAGGGAAGGAAAAACTGTTTTTT.

The rearrangement links TRBV6-1 to TRBJ2-7; no definite D call. There are 13 residues in the CDR3. Trimming removed 3 bases from V and 2 bases from J, with 8 bases in between. Germline V gene lookup returns CDR1 MNHNS and CDR2 SASEGT. In DNA form, the CDR3 reads TGTGCCAGCAGTGATCCAGTTACCTACGAGCAGTACTTC. Translated: CASSDPVTYEQYF.

This clone was picked up one time. The rearrangement joins TRBV2 to TRBJ1-2; 8 bases match TRBD1. The germline V gene encodes CDR1 SNHLY and CDR2 FYNNEI. Trimming removed 10 bases from V and 6 bases from J; junction bases left unmatched: 7. The CDR3 sequence is 12 residues long. CDR3 sequence reads: CATLGQENGYTF. The CDR3 nucleotides read TGTGCCACCCTGGGACAGGAGAATGGCTACACCTTC.

Comments on this clone: One end of the junction varies from germline; a read error may be responsible. This sequence joins TRBV4-1 and TRBJ2-3; TRBD1 might be the D (6 bases). Germline values: CDR1 MGHRA, CDR2 YSYEKL. The CDR3 consists of 16 residues. CDR3 bases: TGCGCCAGCAACCAAGGCAGGGGCAGGGGAGTGGATACGCAGTATTTT. It translates to CASNQGRGRGVDTQYF.

The chain joins TRBV19 to TRBJ2-3, with a weak D call TRBD1 (6 bases). Trimming shortened V by 5 bases and J by 1 base, and 10 bases separated the two germline ends. This CDR3 comprises 14 residues. Germline loops: CDR1 LNHDA, CDR2 SQIVND (reference sequence). This CDR3 reads CASSDGGGTDTQYF. The CDR3 nucleotides are TGTGCCAGTAGTGATGGGGGCGGCACAGATACGCAGTATTTT.

The chain is built from TRBV25-1 and TRBJ2-3, with no clear D. This CDR3 region has 13 residues. Trimming left V 4 bases short and J 6 bases short, with 11 bases between. Germline CDR1 MGHDK, CDR2 SYGVNS. The CDR3 DNA sequence: TGTGCCAGCAGTGTGAGCCTAATGGATACGCAGTATTTT. Translated, it gives CASSVSLMDTQYF. Using reference TRBV25-1 and TRBJ2-3 for the parts outside the CDR3, the full variable domain is EADIYQTPRYLVIGTGKKITLECSQTMGHDKMYWYQQDPGMELHLIHYSYGVNSTEKGDLSSESTVSRIRTEHFPLTLESARPSHTSQYLCASSVSLMDTQYFGPGTRLTVL.

The V gene is TRBV13, the J gene TRBJ1-4, with TRBD1 matching over 8 bases. J gave up 4 bases and V 0 bases, and 1 base lay outside the gene matches. The length of the CDR3 is 15 residues. CDR1 is PRHDT and CDR2 is FYEKMQ in the germline V gene (reference sequence). The CDR3 nucleotides are TGTGCCAGCAGCTTAGGACAGGGGGGTAATGAAAAACTGTTTTTT. Its protein product is CASSLGQGGNEKLFF.

The chain uses TRBV10-3 and TRBJ2-2, with D tentatively TRBD1 (5 bases). V dropped 0 bases and J dropped 2 bases, with 13 bases sitting between them. The CDR3 contains 17 residues. Germline V gives CDR1 ENHRY, CDR2 SYGVKD. Here the CDR3 reads CAISESGLQLNTGELFF. The CDR3, as DNA: TGTGCCATCAGTGAGTCGGGGCTACAACTAAACACCGGGGAGCTGTTTTTT.

V and J are TRBV13 and TRBJ1-6; 9 bases are a match to TRBD1. Germline V gene lookup returns CDR1 PRHDT and CDR2 FYEKMQ (reference sequence). Trimming took 5 bases from V and 8 from J; bases not matched to a gene: 7. The CDR3 has 15 residues. For the CDR3, the DNA is TGTGCCAGCAGCAACAGGGGGCTAAAAGATTCACCCCTCCACTTT. Protein product: CASSNRGLKDSPLHF.

The chain joins TRBV10-2 to TRBJ1-5, with unresolved D. Trimming took off 3 bases at V and 6 bases at J, with 12 bases between the two ends. Germline V lookup: CDR1 WSHSY, CDR2 SAAADI. The length of the CDR3 is 14 residues. As DNA, the CDR3 is TGCGCCAGCAGTGATACGGCGGCCCGTCAGCCCCAGCATTTT. It yields the protein CASSDTAARQPQHF.

The rearrangement links TRBV11-2 to TRBJ2-3; 7 bases agree with TRBD2. Trimming cost V 5 bases and J 0 bases; bases outside gene matches: 5. The CDR3 is 15 amino acids. CDR1 and CDR2 from the germline V gene are SGHAT and FQNNGV. Written as DNA, the CDR3 is TGTGCCAGCAGCCGATGGCGGGGGAGCACAGATACGCAGTATTTT. Amino acids: CASSRWRGSTDTQYF.

This chain connects TRBV5-8 to TRBJ1-1, with a possible D match to TRBD1 (6 bases). Trimming cost V 0 bases and J 5 bases, with 14 bases left between them. The CDR3 length is 15 residues. Germline CDR1 is SGHTS and CDR2 is YDEGEE. The CDR3 nucleotides read TGTGCCAGCAGCTTGGTTCGGGGGGCGAGGACTGAAGCTTTCTTT. This translates into CASSLVRGARTEAFF. Using reference TRBV5-8 and TRBJ1-1 for the parts outside the CDR3, the full variable domain is EAGVTQSPTHLIKTRGQQATLRCSPISGHTSVYWYQQALGLGLQFLLWYDEGEERNRGNFPPRFSGRQFPNYSSELNVNALELEDSALYLCASSLVRGARTEAFFGQGTRLTVV.

The rearrangement uses TRBV18 and TRBJ1-1; the D is unclear. The CDR3 spans 15 residues. Trimming pared 2 bases from V and 1 base from J, leaving 11 bases between. Germline V lookup: CDR1 KGHSH, CDR2 LQKENI. Here the CDR3 reads CASSPTIQENTEAFF. CDR3 nucleotides: TGTGCCAGCTCACCAACAATTCAGGAGAACACTGAAGCTTTCTTT.

This clone is a singleton in its sample. CDR3 in DNA: TGTGCCAGCAGTACCACCGGGAGCGGGGGGGTGATAGCCAAAAACATTCAGTACTTC. It codes for CASSTTGSGGVIAKNIQYF. V gene TRBV6-2 or TRBV6-3 combines with J gene TRBJ2-4, with 10 positions matching TRBD2. Unmatched junction bases numbered 13, after V lost 5 bases and J lost 0 bases. The germline CDR1 and CDR2 sequences are MNHEY and SVGEGT. The CDR3 is 19 residues long.

The gene calls are TRBV2 and TRBJ1-3; D is perhaps TRBD1 (5 bases). Trimming stripped 6 bases from V and 0 bases from J, with 9 bases between. From germline, CDR1 is SNHLY and CDR2 FYNNEI. The CDR3 consists of 14 residues. The CDR3 DNA reads TGTGCCAGCAGCCCAGGGTCCTCTGGAAACACCATATATTTT. Protein sequence: CASSPGSSGNTIYF. Full variable domain (rest looked up from reference TRBV2 and TRBJ1-3): EPEVTQTPSHQVTQMGQEVILRCVPISNHLYFYWYRQILGQKVEFLVSFYNNEISEKSEIFDDQFSVERPDGSNFTLKIRSTKLEDSAMYFCASSPGSSGNTIYFGEGSWLTVV.

The chain links TRBV7-9 to TRBJ1-6; 11 nucleotides agree with TRBD1. The CDR3 length is 15 residues. V shed 3 bases and J 9 bases; nucleotides not matched to a gene: 4. CDR1 and CDR2 from the germline V gene are SEHNR and FQNEAQ (reference sequence). This CDR3 reads CASSFLGQGGSPLHF. CDR3 nucleotide sequence: TGTGCCAGCAGCTTTCTGGGACAGGGGGGTTCACCCCTCCACTTT. The full variable domain, in which reference TRBV7-9 and TRBJ1-6 provide the parts outside the CDR3, is DTGVSQNPRHKITKRGQNVTFRCDPISEHNRLYWYRQTLGQGPEFLTYFQNEAQLEKSRLLSDRFSAERPKGSFSTLEIQRTEQGDSAMYLCASSFLGQGGSPLHFGNGTRLTVT.

The genes are TRBV6-6 and TRBJ1-4, with a weak D call TRBD1 (5 bases). Deletions cut 2 bases from V and 0 bases from J, with 7 bases between. The germline V gene has CDR1 MNHNY and CDR2 SVGAGI (reference sequence). The length of the CDR3 is 15 residues. The CDR3 nucleotides read TGTGCCAGCAGTTACAAGACAGCAACTAATGAAAAACTGTTTTTT. Translated: CASSYKTATNEKLFF.

The chain employs TRBV6-5 and TRBJ2-3; 13 nucleotides agree with TRBD2. The CDR3 extends over 16 amino acids. The J segment lost 3 bases and the V segment lost 4 bases, leaving 4 bases of the junction unmatched. Per the germline V gene, CDR1 is MNHEY and CDR2 is SVGAGI. In nucleotides, the CDR3 is TGTGCCAGCAGTTCCAGACTAGCGGGGGGAACAGATACGCAGTATTTT. It is translated as CASSSRLAGGTDTQYF.

In DNA, the CDR3 is TGTGCCAGCGGGTTTCTCGCGGGGGGGAGAACAGATACGCAGTATTTT. Translating gives CASGFLAGGRTDTQYF. The chain is built from TRBV2 and TRBJ2-3; 9 nucleotides agree with TRBD2. V lost 8 bases to trimming and J lost 3 bases; unmatched junction nucleotides: 12. This CDR3 comprises 16 residues. Per germline, CDR1 SNHLY and CDR2 FYNNEI.

The chain carries TRBV10-3 and TRBJ2-1; 11 nucleotides line up with TRBD2. The germline V gene encodes CDR1 ENHRY and CDR2 SYGVKD. The trim removed 5 bases at V and 6 bases at J, leaving 9 bases unmatched. The CDR3 consists of 16 residues. The CDR3 DNA sequence: TGTGCCATCAGTAAGGAAGGTAGCGGGGGGGTCAATGAGCAGTTCTTC. Translated, it gives CAISKEGSGGVNEQFF.

The CDR3 loop is CASSRGQLDGYTF. CDR3 nucleotide sequence: TGCGCCAGCAGCAGGGGACAGCTAGATGGCTACACCTTC. The J gene is TRBJ1-2, the V gene TRBV5-1; 7 nucleotides line up with TRBD1. V was clipped by 4 bases and J by 6 bases; unmatched bases: 6. This CDR3 is built from 13 residues. Germline-derived CDR1 and CDR2 are SGHRS and YFSETQ.

This sequence joins TRBV4-1 and TRBJ1-4, with D perhaps matching TRBD1 (6 bases). From germline, CDR1 is MGHRA and CDR2 YSYEKL. This CDR3 has 18 residues. V was trimmed by 5 bases and J by 0 bases, leaving 19 bases between them. This chain's CDR3 is CASSSRPGQPTTNEKLFF. The CDR3 DNA reads as TGCGCCAGCAGCTCGCGACCAGGACAGCCTACAACTAATGAAAAACTGTTTTTT.

V usage is TRBV5-6 and J usage is TRBJ2-7; tentatively, D is TRBD1 (5 bases). The CDR3 totals 13 residues. The V gene lost 0 bases and the J gene lost 5 bases, with 9 bases spanning the gap. CDR1 SGHDT and CDR2 YYEEEE come from the germline V gene. CDR3 nucleotide sequence: TGTGCCAGCAGCTTGGCCGGACACAACGAGCAGTACTTC. It yields the protein CASSLAGHNEQYF.

V is TRBV15 and J is TRBJ1-4; D gene ambiguous. The germline V and J ends were trimmed by 0 bases and 0 bases, with 5 bases remaining between them. Germline V gene lookup returns CDR1 LNHNV and CDR2 YYDKDF (reference sequence). The CDR3 loop spans 15 amino acids. CDR3 sequence reads: CATSRDSATNEKLFF. Here the CDR3 DNA reads TGTGCCACCAGCAGAGACAGCGCAACTAATGAAAAACTGTTTTTT.